The clone carrying this TCR beta chain is a singleton in its sample. V gave up 4 bases and J gave up 6 bases; unmatched junction bases: 8. This CDR3 has 16 residues. Per germline, CDR1 MGHRA and CDR2 YSYEKL. Methods used by the authors: Junction-only sequences without quality scores came from ImmunoSEQ, so filtering differed. Sequencing used immunoSEQ multiplex PCR; TCRdb keeps in-frame clones, though not all of them. From that table come the V and J calls and clone size; the DNA was used to work out D and trimming. The repertoire includes about 2.2 million clones, around 93% of them detected once, and 1.5% to 2% sits in the top ten. The data stem from a study of shared clonotypes between healthy human individuals. The naive CD8 fraction comprised CD45RO-negative cells positively selected for CCR7 and excluded terminally differentiated effector memory CD45RA+ cells.

Sequencing was carried out using naive CD8+ T cells from PBMCs. The chain carries TRBV4-1 and TRBJ2-1; TRBD2 matches at 11 bases. The receptor comes from a man aged 18 to 29 in good health. Some clones in this sample may be carry-over from other donors' samples. The CDR3 reads CASSLIAGGPGNEQFF. The CDR3 DNA reads TGCGCCAGCAGCCTCATAGCGGGAGGGCCCGGCAATGAGCAGTTCTTC.